Below are 7 T cell receptor beta chains sequenced from a single sample in a study of T cells expressing NK-cell markers. One entry per CDR3 protein, without DNA, is what TCRdb gives after re-calling the 5' RACE reads. The sample totals fewer than 550,000 distinct CDR3 sequences; its top ten clones hold approximately 1.4%. Material for sequencing was blood T cells: a sorted CD56 or NKG2C T cell subset, CD4+ or CD8+ T cells, or bulk PBMC T cells (not recorded which). The receptors shown here come from a woman in her forties or fifties in good health.

The chain employs TRBV2 and TRBJ1-2; absent DNA, TCRdb's TRBD1 call cannot be checked. The CDR3 loop spans 14 amino acids. Germline assignment: CDR1 SNHLY and CDR2 FYNNEI. The CDR3 reads CASSDFDRGYGYTF.

This sequence joins TRBV6-5 and TRBJ2-2; TCRdb gives TRBD2 as the D gene, but with no DNA this cannot be confirmed. Germline values: CDR1 MNHEY, CDR2 SVGAGI. This CDR3 is built from 14 residues. CDR3 region: CASSPVAGVWELFF.

This chain connects TRBV2 to TRBJ2-3; TCRdb picks TRBD2, but there is no DNA to check that call. Germline V gene data show CDR1 as SNHLY and CDR2 as FYNNEI. This CDR3 region has 15 residues. The CDR3 region is CASSALAGVTDTQYF.

The chain links TRBV12-3 or TRBV12-4 to TRBJ2-3; TCRdb picks TRBD1, but there is no DNA to check that call. The CDR3 covers 19 residues. The CDR3 spells CASSLFSGGAGTSTDTQYF.

The V call is TRBV11-2, the J call TRBJ2-1; without DNA, the TCRdb call of TRBD1 cannot be checked. The CDR3 consists of 13 residues. Germline CDR1 is SGHAT and CDR2 is FQNNGV. The CDR3 here is CASRLVGSPKQFF.

The chain combines TRBV6-1 with TRBJ1-2. The germline V gene encodes CDR1 MNHNS and CDR2 SASEGT. This CDR3 is 12 amino acids long. This chain's CDR3 is CASSEGRWEGTF.

V usage is TRBV7-9 and J usage is TRBJ2-7. The CDR3 sequence is 12 residues long. Germline CDR1 and CDR2: SEHNR and FQNEAQ (reference sequence). CDR3 loop: CASSLARNEQYF. Looking up the rest from reference TRBV7-9 and TRBJ2-7 gives the full variable domain: DTGVSQNPRHKITKRGQNVTFRCDPISEHNRLYWYRQTLGQGPEFLTYFQNEAQLEKSRLLSDRFSAERPKGSFSTLEIQRTEQGDSAMYLCASSLARNEQYFGPGTRLTVT.